This TCR beta chain was sequenced for a study of cytomegalovirus exposure and HLA in healthy donors. On this clone itself: Its antigen is unidentified.

Regarding the study as a whole: Cytomegalovirus-associated status was assigned to approximately 160 TCR beta chains. The likely explanation for a cluster of highly shared sequence variants was sequencing artifact.

Germline V gene lookup returns CDR1 MNHEY and CDR2 SMNVEV (reference sequence). The CDR3 contains 14 residues. V lost 1 base, J lost 5 bases, and 8 bases lay in between. Primers included in the PCR were 60 Vbeta and 13 Jbeta primers. Here immunoSEQ multiplex PCR was the method, and the copy in TCRdb shows in-frame clones only, minus some. This sample has under 150,000 clones; about three quarters occur once, and the top ten carry approximately 1.3%. The TCR sequence derives from a male donor in good health and CMV-seropositive. Sequenced: PBMCs. The chain is built from TRBV27 and TRBJ2-2; the D gene is possibly TRBD2 (6 bases). For the CDR3, the DNA is TGTGCCAGCAGTTTATACCGGGGGACCGGGGAGCTGTTTTTT. Translating it yields CASSLYRGTGELFF.